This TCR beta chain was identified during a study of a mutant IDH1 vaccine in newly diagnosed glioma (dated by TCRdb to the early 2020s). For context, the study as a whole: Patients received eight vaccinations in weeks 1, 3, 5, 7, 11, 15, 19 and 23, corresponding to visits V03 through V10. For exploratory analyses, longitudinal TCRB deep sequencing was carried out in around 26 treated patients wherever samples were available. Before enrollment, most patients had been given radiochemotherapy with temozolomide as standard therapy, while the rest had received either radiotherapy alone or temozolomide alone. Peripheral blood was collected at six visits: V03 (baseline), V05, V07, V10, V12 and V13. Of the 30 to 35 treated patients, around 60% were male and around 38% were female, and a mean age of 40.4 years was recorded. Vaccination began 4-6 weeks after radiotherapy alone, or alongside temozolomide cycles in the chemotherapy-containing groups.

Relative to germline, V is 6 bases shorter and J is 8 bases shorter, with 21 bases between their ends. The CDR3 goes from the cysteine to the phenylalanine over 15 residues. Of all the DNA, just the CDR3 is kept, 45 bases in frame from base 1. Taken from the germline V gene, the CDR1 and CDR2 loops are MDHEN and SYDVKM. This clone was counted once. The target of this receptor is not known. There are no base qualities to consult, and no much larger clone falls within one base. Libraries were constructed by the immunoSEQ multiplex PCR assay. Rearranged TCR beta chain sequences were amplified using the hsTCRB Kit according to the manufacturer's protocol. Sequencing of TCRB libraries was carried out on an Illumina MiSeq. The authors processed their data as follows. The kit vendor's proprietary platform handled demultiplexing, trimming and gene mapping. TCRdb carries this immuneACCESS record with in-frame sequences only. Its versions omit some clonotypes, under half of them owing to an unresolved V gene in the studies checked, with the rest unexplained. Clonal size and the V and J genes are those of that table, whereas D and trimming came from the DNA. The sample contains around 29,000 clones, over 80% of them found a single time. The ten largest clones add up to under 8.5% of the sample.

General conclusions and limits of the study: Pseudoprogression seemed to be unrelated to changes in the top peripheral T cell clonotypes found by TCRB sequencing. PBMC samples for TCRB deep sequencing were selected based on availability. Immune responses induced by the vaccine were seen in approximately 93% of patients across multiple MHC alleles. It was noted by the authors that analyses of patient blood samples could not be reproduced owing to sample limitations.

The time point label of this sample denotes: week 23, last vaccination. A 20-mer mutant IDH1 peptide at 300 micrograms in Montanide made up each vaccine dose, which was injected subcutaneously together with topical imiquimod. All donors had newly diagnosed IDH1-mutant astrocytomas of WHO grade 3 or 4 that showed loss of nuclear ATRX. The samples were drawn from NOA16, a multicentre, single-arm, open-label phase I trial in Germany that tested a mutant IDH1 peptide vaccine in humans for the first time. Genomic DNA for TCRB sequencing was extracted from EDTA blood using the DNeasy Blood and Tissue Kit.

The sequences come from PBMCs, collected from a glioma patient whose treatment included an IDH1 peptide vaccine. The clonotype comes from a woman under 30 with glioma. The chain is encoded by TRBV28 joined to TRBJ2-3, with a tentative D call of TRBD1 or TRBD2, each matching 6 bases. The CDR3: CASRPGTGAAGTQYF. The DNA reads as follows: TGTGCCAGCAGACCAGGGACGGGGGCTGCAGGTACGCAGTATTTT. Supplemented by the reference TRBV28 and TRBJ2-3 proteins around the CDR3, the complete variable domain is DVKVTQSSRYLVKRTGEKVFLECVQDMDHENMFWYRQDPGLGLRLIYFSYDVKMKEKGDIPEGYSVSREKKERFSLILESASTNQTSMYLCASRPGTGAAGTQYFGPGTRLTVL.